The next 2 T cell receptor beta chains were all read from a single sample in a study of cytomegalovirus exposure and HLA in healthy donors. Primers for the PCR totalled 60 Vbeta and 13 Jbeta. Using immunoSEQ multiplex PCR, the repertoire was profiled, and TCRdb retains in-frame clones only, with some absent. The data contain about 200,000 clones, more than 75% of them seen just once; the ten biggest clones take up about 3.4%. Material: PBMCs. The source of these receptors is a man aged 40-55 years in good health and CMV-seropositive.

This clone has more than one count but fewer than ten. This chain links TRBV6-5 with TRBJ2-5; 7 bases align to TRBD2. The J call may be faulty, since TRBJ2-7 better matches the DNA end. Germline CDR1 reads MNHEY; CDR2 reads SVGAGI. This CDR3 region has 15 residues. The CDR3 here is CASSPLTSRPYEQYF. The CDR3 DNA follows: TGTGCCAGCAGTCCCCTGACTAGCCGCCCCTACGAGCAGTACTTC.

In this sample, this clone turned up a few times. The rearrangement joins TRBV5-1 to TRBJ2-7, with D perhaps matching TRBD2 (6 bases). The V gene's germline CDR1 is SGHRS and CDR2 YFSETQ. The CDR3 spans 14 residues. The V end was cut by 5 bases, the J end by 1 base, with 13 bases between. CDR3 sequence reads: CASRLKTSSYEQYF. The CDR3 nucleotides are TGCGCCAGCAGGCTCAAGACTAGTTCCTACGAGCAGTACTTC.